These 7 T cell receptor beta chains share one sample of origin, sequenced in a study of neurological immune-mediated disorders. TCRdb reprocessed the 5' RACE reads via MiXCR and lists one record per CDR3 protein. The sample lists 66,000 or so distinct CDR3 sequences, less than 5.5% occurring once. The sample consisted of PBMCs. The receptors shown here come from a woman in her 30s with multiple sclerosis.

This clonotype was seen many times. This chain connects TRBV7-2 to TRBJ2-1; D not resolved. This CDR3 has 12 amino acids. Trimming cost V 4 bases and J 3 bases, with 4 bases left between them. Germline V CDR1 and CDR2: SGHTA, FQGNSA. The CDR3 reads CASSSIYNEQFF. The CDR3 bases are TGTGCCAGCAGCTCTATCTACAATGAGCAGTTCTTC.

This clonotype occurred many times. The CDR3 region is CSFFEGARTDTQYF. CDR3 sequence (DNA): TGCAGTTTCTTCGAAGGGGCTCGCACAGATACGCAGTATTTT. This sequence joins TRBV20-1 and TRBJ2-3, with D perhaps matching TRBD1 (5 bases). The CDR3 consists of 14 residues. Germline V gene sequence: CDR1 DFQATT, CDR2 SNEGSKA (reference sequence). V was pared by 8 bases and J by 1 base, with 16 bases between.

This clonotype was seen many times. The rearrangement joins TRBV20-1 to TRBJ1-3; possibly TRBD1 for D (5 bases). The V and J ends lost 5 bases and 1 base respectively, with 9 bases between them. CDR1 is DFQATT, CDR2 SNEGSKA, per germline (reference sequence). CDR3 length: 13 residues. CDR3 coding DNA: TGCAGTGCTGAAGGGGAATCTGGAAACACCATATATTTT. This sequence encodes CSAEGESGNTIYF.

The table lists this clonotype with a few counts. The genes are TRBV20-1 and TRBJ2-5; D perhaps matches TRBD1 (7 bases). V shed 1 base and J shed 4 bases, with 16 bases lying between them. CDR3 length equals 15 residues. Germline values: CDR1 DFQATT, CDR2 SNEGSKA (reference sequence). The CDR3 DNA reads as TGCAGTGCTAGAGGGCAGGAGGGGGCGGGAGAGACCCAGTACTTC. As protein: CSARGQEGAGETQYF.

This clonotype was found many times. The J gene is TRBJ2-5, the V gene TRBV3-1; TRBD2 matches 11 bases. The CDR3 contains 16 residues. V was pared by 1 base and J by 5 bases, with 6 bases of the junction left unmatched. Germline-derived CDR1 and CDR2 are LGHDT and YNNKEL (reference sequence). CDR3 region: CASSQGLAGGSETQYF. The CDR3 region has the DNA TGTGCCAGCAGCCAAGGCCTAGCGGGGGGTTCGGAGACCCAGTACTTC.

This clonotype was observed many times. The chain combines TRBV30 with TRBJ1-4; TRBD1 is a possible D gene (6 bases). The CDR3 spans 15 residues. Deletions cut 2 bases from V and 6 bases from J, with 16 bases between. Looked up from germline, CDR1 is GTSNPN and CDR2 is SVGIG (reference sequence). Here the CDR3 DNA reads TGTGCCTGGAGTCAGAGGACAGCTGGACATGAAAAACTGTTTTTT. The encoded protein is CAWSQRTAGHEKLFF.

This clonotype was picked up many times. The gene calls are TRBV28 and TRBJ2-6; TRBD1 is a possible D gene (5 bases). V lost 5 bases to trimming and J lost 0 bases, with 11 bases between them. The CDR3 is 16 residues long. CDR1 is MDHEN and CDR2 is SYDVKM in the germline V gene. CDR3 DNA: TGTGCCAGCAGTATAACAGGTTACTCTGGGGCCAACGTCCTGACTTTC. Protein product: CASSITGYSGANVLTF.